Sequencing of this T cell receptor beta chain was carried out in a study of CD8 T cells in ankylosing spondylitis. Overall study results and limits: The study identified a TCR beta motif of 7 or 8 highly homologous variants that appeared characteristic of ankylosing spondylitis blood.

This clonotype was detected many times. Its antigen is unknown. CDR3 length: 11 residues. J was trimmed by 8 bases and V by 8 bases; bases with no gene match: 8. Germline CDR1 SQVTM, CDR2 ANQGSEA. TCRdb passed the 5' RACE reads through MiXCR, listing each CDR3 protein once. The sample holds roughly 490,000 distinct CDR3 sequences, roughly 5.2% seen once. The clonotype was recovered from a male donor with ankylosing spondylitis. The V gene is TRBV29-1, the J gene TRBJ1-2; 7 bases are shared with TRBD1. The sequenced sample was blood, either unsorted or a sorted T cell fraction (not recorded which). In DNA form, the CDR3 reads TGCAGCTCTAGACAGGGAGAGGGCTACACCTTC. This sequence encodes CSSRQGEGYTF.